These 18 T cell receptor beta chains were sequenced from one sample in a study of cytomegalovirus exposure and HLA in healthy donors. Primers included in the PCR were 60 Vbeta and 13 Jbeta primers. The method was immunoSEQ multiplex PCR; TCRdb's version includes in-frame clones alone and lacks a portion of them. Here the sample spans roughly 160,000 clones, around 80% being singletons. The sequenced material came from PBMCs. The receptor source for this set is a female donor in good health and CMV-seronegative.

The chain couples TRBV9 to TRBJ2-1, with 9 bases identical to TRBD1. The V gene end was trimmed by 3 bases and the J gene end by 8 bases; junction bases not matched to a gene: 12. The germline gives CDR1 SGDLS, CDR2 YYNGEE. There are 16 residues in the CDR3. CDR3 sequence: CASSGNTGTGYDEQFF. CDR3 in DNA: TGTGCCAGCAGCGGCAATACCGGGACAGGGTACGATGAGCAGTTCTTC.

The J gene is TRBJ2-4, the V gene TRBV5-1; the match to TRBD2 covers 7 bases. The CDR3 runs 14 residues. J was trimmed by 3 bases and V by 4 bases; bases with no gene match: 4. Germline loops: CDR1 SGHRS, CDR2 YFSETQ. The CDR3: CASSHGGDKNIQYF. The CDR3 nucleotides are TGCGCCAGCAGCCATGGGGGGGACAAAAACATTCAGTACTTC.

The V gene is TRBV6-9, the J gene TRBJ1-2, with D perhaps TRBD1 (6 bases). CDR3 size: 10 residues. The germline V and J ends were trimmed by 10 bases and 8 bases, with 11 bases remaining between them. Germline V gives CDR1 MNHGY, CDR2 SVAAGI. The CDR3, as DNA: TGTGCCACCCGGACAGTCGGCTACACCTTC. Translated, it gives CATRTVGYTF.

The V and J genes are TRBV7-2 and TRBJ1-5; 7 bases are shared with TRBD1. CDR1 and CDR2 (germline): SGHTA, FQGNSA. The CDR3 is 15 residues long. V lost 6 bases, J lost 6 bases, and 11 bases stayed unmatched. CDR3 sequence reads: CASSQRQGVGQPQHF. In DNA form, the CDR3 reads TGTGCCAGCAGTCAAAGACAGGGAGTAGGTCAGCCCCAGCATTTT.

V and J are TRBV19 and TRBJ1-2, with unresolved D. The germline V gene encodes CDR1 LNHDA and CDR2 SQIVND (reference sequence). The CDR3 contains 10 residues. V lost 10 bases and J 5 bases, leaving 8 bases between the germline ends. Here the CDR3 DNA reads TGTGCCACCCTAGGTTATGGCTACACCTTC. It encodes CATLGYGYTF.

The chain links TRBV11-2 to TRBJ1-2; TRBD1 is a possible D gene (6 bases). The germline V and J ends were trimmed by 5 bases and 5 bases, with 24 bases remaining between them. Per germline, CDR1 SGHAT and CDR2 FQNNGV. The CDR3 length is 17 residues. The DNA for the CDR3 is TGTGCCAGCAGCACAACGGAAGGACAGCCGCCAGGGTATGGCTACACCTTC. Amino acids: CASSTTEGQPPGYGYTF.

The V and J genes are TRBV19 and TRBJ1-5, with TRBD1 identical over 7 bases. CDR1 and CDR2 (germline): LNHDA, SQIVND (reference sequence). This CDR3 has 16 amino acids. V trimming: 1 base; J trimming: 3 bases; junction bases outside the gene matches: 6. The CDR3 coding sequence is TGTGCCAGTAGTATAGGTGGGACAGCCAACAATCAGCCCCAGCATTTT. It yields the protein CASSIGGTANNQPQHF.

V is TRBV11-2 and J is TRBJ1-1, with D possibly matching TRBD1 (5 bases). V was pared by 4 bases and J by 9 bases, with 21 bases between. The CDR3 has 15 residues. Germline CDR1 SGHAT, CDR2 FQNNGV. Here the CDR3 reads CASSSLGQGNFKAFF. The CDR3 bases are TGTGCCAGCAGCTCTCTAGGGCAGGGAAACTTTAAAGCTTTCTTT.

The chain couples TRBV21-1 to TRBJ2-1; TRBD2, the D gene given by the table, was not confirmed from the DNA. TRBV21-1 is recorded as a pseudogene. The CDR3 sequence is 16 residues long. The CDR3 protein is CASSGGTSGVYNEQFF. The CDR3 coding sequence is TGTGCCAGCAGCGGGGGGACTAGCGGGGTCTACAATGAGCAGTTCTTC.

This clone has more than one count but fewer than ten. The CDR3 loop is CASSQDIASGSNEQFF. Here the CDR3 DNA reads TGTGCCAGCAGCCAAGATATCGCTAGCGGGAGCAATGAGCAGTTCTTC. The chain joins TRBV11-2 to TRBJ2-1; TRBD2 aligns across 10 bases. Germline trimming cut 5 bases from V and 6 bases from J; bases unmatched to any gene: 10. There are 16 residues in the CDR3. The germline CDR1 and CDR2 sequences are SGHAT and FQNNGV.

The chain is built from TRBV5-6 and TRBJ1-5; no clear D. Per the germline V gene, CDR1 is SGHDT and CDR2 is YYEEEE. Trimming cost V 6 bases and J 9 bases, with 10 bases left between them. This CDR3 contains 11 residues. This CDR3 reads CASTSPWPQHF. The CDR3 nucleotides read TGTGCCAGCACCTCCCCTTGGCCCCAGCATTTT. The full variable domain, with the rest looked up from reference TRBV5-6 and TRBJ1-5, is DAGVTQSPTHLIKTRGQQVTLRCSPKSGHDTVSWYQQALGQGPQFIFQYYEEEERQRGNFPDRFSGHQFPNYSSELNVNALLLGDSALYLCASTSPWPQHFGDGTRLSIL.

This sequence joins TRBV7-6 and TRBJ1-4; D not certain. Germline V CDR1 and CDR2: SGHVS, FNYEAQ. Trimming took off 5 bases at V and 4 bases at J, with 20 bases between the two ends. There are 17 residues in the CDR3. The CDR3 is CASSPRRGGGVNEKLFF. DNA of the CDR3: TGTGCCAGCAGCCCTCGCCGAGGAGGCGGAGTTAATGAAAAACTGTTTTTT.

The V gene is TRBV5-1, the J gene TRBJ2-5; 8 bases fit TRBD1. V gave up 3 bases and J gave up 4 bases; unmatched junction bases: 8. This CDR3 region has 15 residues. Germline V gene data show CDR1 as SGHRS and CDR2 as YFSETQ. The CDR3 loop is CASSSGTGAGETQYF. The CDR3 DNA reads TGCGCCAGCAGCTCGGGGACAGGAGCGGGAGAGACCCAGTACTTC. Using reference TRBV5-1 and TRBJ2-5 for the parts outside the CDR3, the full variable domain is KAGVTQTPRYLIKTRGQQVTLSCSPISGHRSVSWYQQTPGQGLQFLFEYFSETQRNKGNFPGRFSGRQFSNSRSEMNVSTLELGDSALYLCASSSGTGAGETQYFGPGTRLLVL.

The chain combines TRBV6-4 with TRBJ2-1, with 10 bases aligning to TRBD2. The CDR3 is 15 amino acids. The junction had 1 base not matched to a gene; V was cut back by 2 bases and J by 3 bases. In germline, CDR1 is MRHNA, CDR2 SNTAGT. The CDR3 DNA reads as TGTGCCAGCAGTGACGGGACTAGCGACTACAATGAGCAGTTCTTC. Residues: CASSDGTSDYNEQFF.

The chain has TRBV5-8 and TRBJ1-2; no definite D call. The germline CDR1 and CDR2 sequences are SGHTS and YDEGEE. V was shortened by 0 bases and J by 4 bases, with 13 bases between the two germline ends. CDR3 length: 15 residues. The CDR3 nucleotides read TGTGCCAGCAGCTTGGGACGTCTAGAGGGCTATGGCTACACCTTC. Amino acids: CASSLGRLEGYGYTF.

This clone was counted only a few times. The V and J genes are TRBV4-1 and TRBJ1-3; 12 nucleotides match TRBD1. This CDR3 contains 16 residues. Per the germline V gene, CDR1 is MGHRA and CDR2 is YSYEKL. After removal of 3 bases from V and 0 bases from J, the junction contained 0 bases not matched to a gene. CDR3 sequence reads: CASSQGQGASGNTIYF. In nucleotides, the CDR3 is TGCGCCAGCAGCCAGGGACAGGGGGCCTCTGGAAACACCATATATTTT.

In this sample, this clone turned up a few times. The CDR3: CASSYVTSGNTIYF. CDR3 nucleotide sequence: TGTGCCAGCAGTTACGTGACATCAGGAAACACCATATATTTT. The chain employs TRBV6-6 and TRBJ1-3; D is ambiguous. The CDR3 is 14 amino acids. The V and J ends lost 2 bases and 4 bases respectively, with 9 bases between them. Germline V lookup: CDR1 MNHNY, CDR2 SVGAGI (reference sequence).

The chain has TRBV4-3 and TRBJ1-4, with D perhaps TRBD1 (5 bases). This CDR3 has 20 residues. The germline V and J ends were trimmed by 1 base and 4 bases, with 25 bases remaining between them. CDR1 is LGHNA, CDR2 YSLEER, per germline. CDR3 loop: CASSQGGEPAVGSLNEKLFF. The CDR3 nucleotides are TGCGCCAGCAGCCAAGGGGGCGAGCCGGCGGTGGGAAGCCTTAATGAAAAACTGTTTTTT.